This T cell receptor (beta chain) was identified in a study of blood T cell repertoires in COVID-19 (TCRdb year 2020). In the study overall: Samples covering the acute and convalescent phases of COVID-19 were provided by collaborators in the United States, Italy and Spain. The prospective study material was composed of cDNA or gDNA derived from T cells, B-cell-depleted T cells, or PBMCs. The samples were drawn from two sources: the first 160 participants of the ongoing ImmuneRACE study, and 1,000 to 1,500 subjects contributed by 6 global collaborators. The dataset comprised deeply sampled blood TCRbeta repertoires from subjects exposed to, actively infected with, or recovered from COVID-19. Where HLA class I and class II types were available, the types were taken from metadata supplied by the sample provider, not from assay-based typing. Nearly every sample came with metadata listing a de-identified subject ID, COVID-19 status, age in years and sex. The repertoires were made available in a free public database intended to serve as a resource for research on the immune response to SARS-CoV-2. The full study reports these points: The quantity of clinical and demographic metadata differed by source and by participant and was supplied without curation.

This clone appeared once. No cognate antigen has been identified for it. Per-nucleotide qualities are absent, and no much larger clonotype sits a single base away. In the prospective study, participants were about 18 to 95 years old, resided in around 25 geographic areas of the United States, and were enrolled through a virtual design. In the prospective study, cohorts were assigned on the basis of participant-reported clinical history obtained from a screening survey and a study questionnaire. ImmuneRACE Cohort 3 recovered participants were defined by two consecutive negative NP/OP PCR tests, healthcare professional clearance, or symptom resolution. Each participant in the prospective study had whole blood, serum and a nasopharyngeal or oropharyngeal swab collected by mobile phlebotomists. Over a roughly 2-month period, participants in the prospective study had the option of providing additional blood draws and questionnaires. Prospective study blood samples were shipped either frozen or at room temperature before DNA extraction.

Between the V and J ends, shortened by 4 bases and 8 bases respectively, the junction contains 11 bases. The CDR3 sequence holds 13 residues, the cysteine and phenylalanine included. Only the CDR3 portion is preserved as DNA: 39 bases, with reading frame beginning at the first base. Sequences MGHRA (CDR1) and YSYEKL (CDR2) are obtained from the germline V gene. TCRbeta CDR3 regions were amplified from genomic DNA using the immunoSEQ Assay, a bias-controlled multiplex PCR. In the authors' own workflow: Within the assay, amplification of reference gene primers was used to estimate how many nucleated cells each sample contained. To quantify the absolute abundance of each unique TCRbeta CDR3 rearrangement, sequence reads were collapsed and filtered. Productive Simpson clonality was computed per sample as the square root of Simpson's diversity index over productive rearrangements. TCRdb holds this immuneACCESS table with in-frame rearrangements only. Some clones are missing; in checked studies, unresolved V genes explain under half, and the rest has no known cause. The V and J calls and clone size were taken over from that table, and D and trimming were inferred from the DNA. The sample table shows some 240,000 clones, and about 80% are seen once. Of the sample, roughly 3.1% is held by the ten largest clones.

Material for sequencing was PBMCs or T cells enriched from blood (not recorded which). Recombination connected TRBV4-1 to TRBJ1-4, with no reliable assignment of the D segment. The receptor comes from a man aged 45 to 65 who had recovered from COVID-19. The CDR3 protein is CASSPPNAEKLFF. The nucleotide sequence is given as TGCGCCAGCAGCCCTCCAAACGCGGAAAAACTGTTTTTT.